This T cell receptor beta chain was observed in a study of T cell responses to AZD1222 COVID-19 vaccine. Clones were sequenced by immunoSEQ multiplex PCR, and TCRdb holds only the in-frame ones, with some missing. The profile shows about 110,000 clones, about 87% of them singletons. The length of the CDR3 is 14 residues. Trimming removed 4 bases at V and 0 bases at J, with 8 bases between. CDR1 and CDR2 (germline): SGDLS, YYNGEE. As concerns this clone: Antigen unknown.

General study points: Increases in Spike-specific TCR breadth and depth were seen after two AZD1222 doses.

Specimen: peripheral blood, collected 28 days after the second AZD1222 dose. J is TRBJ1-3 and V is TRBV9; D unclear. The clonotype was recovered from an adult who received the AZD1222 COVID-19 vaccine. CDR3: CASSPGNSGNTIYF. CDR3 nucleotides: TGTGCCAGCAGCCCCGGGAACTCTGGAAACACCATATATTTT.